Listed below are T cell receptor beta chains from one sample, sequenced in a study of regulatory and conventional T cells in RAG deficiency. Profiled with immunoSEQ multiplex PCR; TCRdb holds only in-frame clones, not every one. The data show about 24,000 clones, 95% to 97% seen once. This sample was shared with a second study, whose subject was regulatory T cells.

Sequenced sample: CD25- CD4+ T cells sorted from blood. Every receptor here comes from a human donor in good health. The CDR3 runs from the conserved cysteine through the conserved F or W. The D gene is left open where the match is weak.

D gene	V gene	J gene	CDR3 DNA	CDR3 protein
.	TRBV21-1	TRBJ2-2	TGTGCCAGCAGCAAAGGACTCCTAGCCTCCACCGGGGAGCTGTTTTTT	CASSKGLLASTGELFF
TRBD1	TRBV19	TRBJ1-4	TGTGCCAGTAGTATACCCACGACAGGGGGAACTGAAAAACTGTTTTTT	CASSIPTTGGTEKLFF
TRBD1	TRBV30	TRBJ1-6	TGTGCCTGGACCAGGCAACCGACAGGGGGTTCCTATAATTCACCCCTCCACTTT	CAWTRQPTGGSYNSPLHF
.	TRBV4-1	TRBJ2-3	TGCGCCAGCAGCCGGGGCTATTCCACAGATACGCAGTATTTT	CASSRGYSTDTQYF
.	TRBV5-1	TRBJ2-7	TGCGCCAGCAGCCTTGATATCGGGAATTCCTACGAGCAGTACTTC	CASSLDIGNSYEQYF
.	TRBV2	TRBJ2-3	TGTGCCAGCAGTGTCCTAGGTCTTCGGGATACGCAGTATTTT	CASSVLGLRDTQYF
TRBD2	TRBV5-4	TRBJ2-7	TGTGCCAGCTCCCGTTTGGGGAGCGGGGGGATCGCCTACGAGCAGTACTTC	CASSRLGSGGIAYEQYF
.	TRBV20-1	TRBJ2-3	TGCAGTGCCCCCGTCACAGATACGCAGTATTTT	CSAPVTDTQYF
.	TRBV18	TRBJ1-2	TGTGCCAGCTCCGATGGACAGAGATATGGCTACACCTTC	CASSDGQRYGYTF
TRBD1	TRBV5-1	TRBJ1-1	TGCGCCAGCAGCATAAAGACAGGGGCGGACACTGAAGCTTTCTTT	CASSIKTGADTEAFF